This entry features one T cell receptor beta chain sequence. Its antigen is undetermined. The V gene end was trimmed by 6 bases and the J gene end by 5 bases; junction bases not matched to a gene: 8. This CDR3 is built from 13 residues. Germline lookup yields CDR1 DFQATT and CDR2 SNEGSKA (reference sequence). A second roughly 7 to 12 cycle PCR used barcoded and J-beta primers. Template switching added a 12-random-nucleotide identifier to every cDNA molecule. TCRdb reprocessed the 5' RACE reads via MiXCR and lists one record per CDR3 protein. The table has about 760,000 distinct CDR3 sequences, more than 55% seen once. The sample belongs to a study of blood T cells in healthy people across ages. Whole-study results and caveats: Measured against age, TCR beta diversity per million T cells decreased in a roughly linear manner.

The receptor was derived from a man aged 35-49 years in good health. The V call is TRBV20-1, the J call TRBJ2-5; 8 bases fit TRBD1. Sequenced sample: blood. CDR3 in DNA: TGCAGTGCCAGACAGGGGTATTACGAGACCCAGTACTTC. Its protein is CSARQGYYETQYF.